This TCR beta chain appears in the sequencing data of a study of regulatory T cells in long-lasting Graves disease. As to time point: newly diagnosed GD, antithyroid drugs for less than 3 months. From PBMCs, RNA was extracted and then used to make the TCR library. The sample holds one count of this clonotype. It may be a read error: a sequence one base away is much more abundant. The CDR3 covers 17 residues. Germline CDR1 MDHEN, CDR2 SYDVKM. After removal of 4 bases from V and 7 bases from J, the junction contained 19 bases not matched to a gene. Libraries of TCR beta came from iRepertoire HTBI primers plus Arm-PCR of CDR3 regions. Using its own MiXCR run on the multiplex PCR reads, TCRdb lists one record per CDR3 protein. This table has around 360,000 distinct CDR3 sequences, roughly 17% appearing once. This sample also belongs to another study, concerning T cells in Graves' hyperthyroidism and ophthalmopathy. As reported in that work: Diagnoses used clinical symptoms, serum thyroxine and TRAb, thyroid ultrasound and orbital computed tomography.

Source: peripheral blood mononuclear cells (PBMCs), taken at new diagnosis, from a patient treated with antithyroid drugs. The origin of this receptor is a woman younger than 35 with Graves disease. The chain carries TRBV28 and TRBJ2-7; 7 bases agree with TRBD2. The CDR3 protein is CASSSSMGGRRYNEQYF. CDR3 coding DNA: TGTGCCAGCAGTTCCTCAATGGGAGGGAGACGTTACAATGAGCAGTACTTC. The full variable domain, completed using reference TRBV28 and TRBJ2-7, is DVKVTQSSRYLVKRTGEKVFLECVQDMDHENMFWYRQDPGLGLRLIYFSYDVKMKEKGDIPEGYSVSREKKERFSLILESASTNQTSMYLCASSSSMGGRRYNEQYFGPGTRLTVT.